This entry describes one T cell receptor (beta chain). The antigen is not known. CDR1 and CDR2 from the germline V gene are MNHEY and SVGAGI. The CDR3 contains 14 residues. The V end lost 0 bases, the J end lost 4 bases, and 9 bases lay between the germline ends. Assay used: immunoSEQ multiplex PCR; TCRdb lists only in-frame clones, some missing. The table records more than 100,000 clones, 87% of them present only once. The data are from a study of T cell responses to AZD1222 COVID-19 vaccine. As for the study in general: Both about-4-week and about-12-week second-dose recipients were combined. The study's findings and limits: With two AZD1222 doses given, Spike-specific TCR breadth and depth both rose.

The rearrangement links TRBV6-5 to TRBJ2-5, with D perhaps TRBD2 (6 bases). Specimen: peripheral blood, collected on day 0 of AZD1222 vaccination. The source is an adult in good health. Here the CDR3 reads CASSYSSGGETQYF. In DNA form, the CDR3 reads TGTGCCAGCAGTTACTCTTCCGGGGGAGAGACCCAGTACTTC.